This T cell receptor beta chain was identified in a study of shared clonotypes between healthy human individuals. About the study: Used for every donor were three CD4 naive, three CD4 memory, two CD8 naive and one CD8 memory plate. Study observations and caveats: An expected dependence of interdonor clonotype sharing on sequencing depth was noted.

In regard to this clone: The target antigen is unknown.

Naive CD8 cells lacked CD45RO, underwent positive selection for CCR7 and left out terminally differentiated effector memory CD45RA+ cells. Several immunoSEQ 96-well plates shared each subset's DNA, each plate a replicate. Original handling: From ImmunoSEQ came sequences covering only the junction and carrying no quality scores, so filtering differed. Clones were sequenced by immunoSEQ multiplex PCR, and TCRdb holds only the in-frame ones, with some missing. From that table come the V and J calls and clone size; the DNA was used to work out D and trimming. Altogether approximately 1.9 million clones are present, about 93% being singletons, with the ten largest covering about 1.7%. V was trimmed by 10 bases and J by 1 base, leaving 10 bases between them. The CDR3 has 12 residues. Germline CDR1 reads LNHDA; CDR2 reads SQIVND (reference sequence).

This chain uses TRBV19 with TRBJ1-1; D may be TRBD1 (6 bases). What was sequenced was naive CD8+ T cells from PBMCs. This clonotype was sampled from a man in his late teens or twenties in good health. Some clones in this sample may be carry-over from other donors' samples. The CDR3, as DNA: TGTGCCATACGCAGGGGGAACACTGAAGCTTTCTTT. Translated, it gives CAIRRGNTEAFF.